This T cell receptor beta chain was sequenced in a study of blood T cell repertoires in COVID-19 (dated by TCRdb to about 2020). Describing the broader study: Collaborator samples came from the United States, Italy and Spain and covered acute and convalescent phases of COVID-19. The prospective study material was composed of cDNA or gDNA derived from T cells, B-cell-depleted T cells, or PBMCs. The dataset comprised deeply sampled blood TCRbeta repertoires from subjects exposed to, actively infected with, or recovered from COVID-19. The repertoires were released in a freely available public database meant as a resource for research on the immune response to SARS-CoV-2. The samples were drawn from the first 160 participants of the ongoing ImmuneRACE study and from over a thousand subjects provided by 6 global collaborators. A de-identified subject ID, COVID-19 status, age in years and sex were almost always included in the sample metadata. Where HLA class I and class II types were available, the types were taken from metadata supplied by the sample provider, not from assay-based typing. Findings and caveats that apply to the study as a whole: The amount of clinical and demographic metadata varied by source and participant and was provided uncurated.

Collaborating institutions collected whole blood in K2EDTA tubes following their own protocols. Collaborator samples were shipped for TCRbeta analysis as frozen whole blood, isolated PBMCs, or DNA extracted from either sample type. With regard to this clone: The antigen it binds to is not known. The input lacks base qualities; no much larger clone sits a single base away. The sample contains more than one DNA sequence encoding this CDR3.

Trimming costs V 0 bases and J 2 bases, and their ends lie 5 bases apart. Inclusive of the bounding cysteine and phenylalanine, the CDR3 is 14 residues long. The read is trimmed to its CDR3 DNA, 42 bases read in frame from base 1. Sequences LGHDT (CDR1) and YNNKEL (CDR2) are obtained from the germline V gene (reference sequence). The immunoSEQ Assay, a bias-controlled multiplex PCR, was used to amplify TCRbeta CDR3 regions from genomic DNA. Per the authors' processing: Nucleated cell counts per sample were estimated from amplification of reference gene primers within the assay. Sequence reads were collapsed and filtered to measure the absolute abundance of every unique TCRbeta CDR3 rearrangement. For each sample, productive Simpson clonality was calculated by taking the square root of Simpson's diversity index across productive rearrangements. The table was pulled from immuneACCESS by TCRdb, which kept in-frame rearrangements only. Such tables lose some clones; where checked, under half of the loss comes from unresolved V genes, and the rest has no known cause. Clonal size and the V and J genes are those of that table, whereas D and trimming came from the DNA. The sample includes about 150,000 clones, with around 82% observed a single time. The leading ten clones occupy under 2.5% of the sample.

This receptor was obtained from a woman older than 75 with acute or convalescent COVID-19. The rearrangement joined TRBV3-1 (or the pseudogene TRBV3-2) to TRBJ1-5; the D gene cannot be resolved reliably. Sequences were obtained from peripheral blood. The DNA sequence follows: TGTGCCAGCAGCCAAGACTTCGGCAATCAGCCCCAGCATTTT. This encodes CASSQDFGNQPQHF.